The rows below give T cell receptor beta chains drawn from one sample of a study of quantifying T cell responses using KT2 cells. TCRdb fed the UMI-ligation and nested PCR reads into MiXCR, producing one record per CDR3 protein. The sample records 31,000 or so distinct CDR3 sequences, 9% to 12% being singletons. Sequences were obtained from PBMCs spiked with cells of the T cell clone KT2. These receptor sequences come from a human donor. The CDR3 runs from the conserved cysteine through the conserved F or W. Each record gives: V gene, clone size, D gene, J gene, CDR3 DNA, CDR3 protein. D genes are given only for firm matches. Clone size is stated in some rows and not others, as once, few, many or a class when expanded.

v_gene: TRBV6-1
abundance: .
d_gene: TRBD2
j_gene: TRBJ2-7
CDR3nt: TGTGCCAGCAGTCTGACTAGCGACTACGAGCAGTACTTC
CDR3aa: CASSLTSDYEQYF

v_gene: TRBV3-1
abundance: few
d_gene: .
j_gene: TRBJ2-1
CDR3nt: TGTGCCAGCAGCCAAGTTTGGACTGCGTACAATGAGCAGTTCTTC
CDR3aa: CASSQVWTAYNEQFF

v_gene: TRBV4-1
abundance: medium-sized
d_gene: .
j_gene: TRBJ1-3
CDR3nt: TGCGCCAGCAGCCAACCCCTTGTTCGAAACACCATATATTTT
CDR3aa: CASSQPLVRNTIYF

v_gene: TRBV29-1
abundance: many
d_gene: TRBD2
j_gene: TRBJ2-3
CDR3nt: TGCAGCGTTGAAGTCACTAGCGGGGCCGATACGCAGTATTTT
CDR3aa: CSVEVTSGADTQYF

v_gene: TRBV29-1
abundance: .
d_gene: .
j_gene: TRBJ2-4
CDR3nt: TGCAGCGTTGGGTGGGGGTCCAAAAACATTCAGTACTTC
CDR3aa: CSVGWGSKNIQYF

v_gene: TRBV19
abundance: .
d_gene: TRBD1
j_gene: TRBJ2-7
CDR3nt: TGTGCCAGTAGTTACGGGACAGGGGTCGAGCAGTACTTC
CDR3aa: CASSYGTGVEQYF

v_gene: TRBV28
abundance: .
d_gene: TRBD1
j_gene: TRBJ2-1
CDR3nt: TGTGCCAGCAGTTTTTCCTTGGAACATACAGGGGAGTTCTTC
CDR3aa: CASSFSLEHTGEFF

v_gene: TRBV4-2
abundance: many
d_gene: .
j_gene: TRBJ2-7
CDR3nt: TGTGCCAGCAGCCATCCGGGGGCGTCAGGGGTCCGTGGGAGGCAGTACTTC
CDR3aa: CASSHPGASGVRGRQYF

v_gene: TRBV3-1
abundance: .
d_gene: TRBD2
j_gene: TRBJ2-5
CDR3nt: TGTGCCAGCAGCCAAGCAAGTGCGGGGGGGCGGAAGACCCAGTACTTC
CDR3aa: CASSQASAGGRKTQYF

v_gene: TRBV7-9
abundance: many
d_gene: .
j_gene: TRBJ1-1
CDR3nt: TGTGCCAGCAGCTCTTCTCAATTGAACACTGAAGCTTTCTTT
CDR3aa: CASSSSQLNTEAFF

v_gene: TRBV5-5
abundance: .
d_gene: .
j_gene: TRBJ2-3
CDR3nt: TGTGCCAGCAGCTGGAGTGGGGGCGAGGGGAATACGCAGTATTTT
CDR3aa: CASSWSGGEGNTQYF

v_gene: TRBV4-3
abundance: .
d_gene: TRBD2
j_gene: TRBJ2-3
CDR3nt: TGCGCCAGCAGCCAAGATCTAGGACTAGCGGGTTCCACAGATACGCAGTATTTT
CDR3aa: CASSQDLGLAGSTDTQYF

v_gene: TRBV12-3/TRBV12-4
abundance: .
d_gene: .
j_gene: TRBJ1-1
CDR3nt: TGTGCCAGCAGGTTGGGAGGGGTGAACACTGAAGCTTTCTTT
CDR3aa: CASRLGGVNTEAFF

v_gene: TRBV12-3/TRBV12-4
abundance: few
d_gene: TRBD1
j_gene: TRBJ2-7
CDR3nt: TGTGCCAGCACCCGGGACAGGGAAAGGAACGAGCAGTACTTC
CDR3aa: CASTRDRERNEQYF

v_gene: TRBV14
abundance: .
d_gene: .
j_gene: TRBJ2-3
CDR3nt: TGTGCCAGCAGCTTTCACCGGGGTAGCACAGATACGCAGTATTTT
CDR3aa: CASSFHRGSTDTQYF

v_gene: TRBV27
abundance: many
d_gene: .
j_gene: TRBJ2-3
CDR3nt: TGTGCCAGCAGTTCGGTTAGTCTGGGCACAGATACGCAGTATTTT
CDR3aa: CASSSVSLGTDTQYF

v_gene: TRBV29-1
abundance: .
d_gene: TRBD1
j_gene: TRBJ1-5
CDR3nt: TGCAGCGTCCAAACGACAGGGTTGGGCAATCAGCCCCAGCATTTT
CDR3aa: CSVQTTGLGNQPQHF

v_gene: TRBV18
abundance: .
d_gene: TRBD1
j_gene: TRBJ2-1
CDR3nt: TGTGCCAGCTCATCACGACAGGGGGTCAAGGATGAGCAGTTCTTC
CDR3aa: CASSSRQGVKDEQFF

v_gene: TRBV24-1
abundance: many
d_gene: TRBD2
j_gene: TRBJ2-1
CDR3nt: TGTGCCACCAGTGGGGGACTAGCGGGAGTTAATGAGCAGTTCTTC
CDR3aa: CATSGGLAGVNEQFF

v_gene: TRBV5-1
abundance: .
d_gene: TRBD1
j_gene: TRBJ1-2
CDR3nt: TGCGCCAGCAGCCAAGGACAGGGAGGAGGCTACACCTTC
CDR3aa: CASSQGQGGGYTF

v_gene: TRBV5-1
abundance: few
d_gene: .
j_gene: TRBJ2-1
CDR3nt: TGCGCCAGCAGCATAGGTATGGCCACCACTAGCTCCTACAATGAGCAGTTCTTC
CDR3aa: CASSIGMATTSSYNEQFF

v_gene: TRBV9
abundance: .
d_gene: .
j_gene: TRBJ2-1
CDR3nt: TGTGCCAGCAGCGTAGCGGTAGTAGGAGGTGAGCAGTTCTTC
CDR3aa: CASSVAVVGGEQFF

v_gene: TRBV5-1
abundance: many
d_gene: TRBD2
j_gene: TRBJ2-3
CDR3nt: TGCGCCAGCAGCTTGACTAGCGGGGGGACCACAGATACGCAGTATTTT
CDR3aa: CASSLTSGGTTDTQYF

v_gene: TRBV29-1
abundance: few
d_gene: .
j_gene: TRBJ1-1
CDR3nt: TGCAGCGCCGTACAGGGGAACACTGAAGCTTTCTTT
CDR3aa: CSAVQGNTEAFF

v_gene: TRBV7-8
abundance: many
d_gene: .
j_gene: TRBJ1-3
CDR3nt: TGTGCCAGCAGCTTAGGCTACCGAAACACCATATATTTT
CDR3aa: CASSLGYRNTIYF

v_gene: TRBV14
abundance: .
d_gene: .
j_gene: TRBJ1-2
CDR3nt: TGTGCCAGCAGCGTTGGACTGTTACTGGGCTACACCTTC
CDR3aa: CASSVGLLLGYTF

v_gene: TRBV15
abundance: few
d_gene: .
j_gene: TRBJ2-2
CDR3nt: TGTGCCACCGAAGAGCGACGGGGTGGCACCGGGGAGCTGTTTTTT
CDR3aa: CATEERRGGTGELFF

v_gene: TRBV29-1
abundance: many
d_gene: .
j_gene: TRBJ2-3
CDR3nt: TGCAGCGTTCTCGGACAGTACACAGATACGCAGTATTTT
CDR3aa: CSVLGQYTDTQYF

v_gene: TRBV7-9
abundance: .
d_gene: TRBD2
j_gene: TRBJ2-3
CDR3nt: TGTGCCAGCAGCGTGGGACTAGCGGGGGCAGATACGCAGTATTTT
CDR3aa: CASSVGLAGADTQYF

v_gene: TRBV12-3/TRBV12-4
abundance: few
d_gene: .
j_gene: TRBJ1-2
CDR3nt: TGTGCCAGCAGTTTGTTGCAAAACTATGGCTACACCTTC
CDR3aa: CASSLLQNYGYTF

v_gene: TRBV12-5
abundance: .
d_gene: .
j_gene: TRBJ1-1
CDR3nt: TGTGCTAGTGGTTTGGGAGGGGATCTAGGTAGCTCTGAAGCTTTCTTT
CDR3aa: CASGLGGDLGSSEAFF

v_gene: TRBV7-3
abundance: .
d_gene: .
j_gene: TRBJ2-2
CDR3nt: TGTGCCAGCAGCTTAGGGCGAAACACCGGGGAGCTGTTTTTT
CDR3aa: CASSLGRNTGELFF

v_gene: TRBV2
abundance: many
d_gene: .
j_gene: TRBJ1-5
CDR3nt: TGTGCCAGCAAGGGAGAGCGTAACCAGCCCCAGCATTTT
CDR3aa: CASKGERNQPQHF

v_gene: TRBV12-3/TRBV12-4
abundance: .
d_gene: TRBD2
j_gene: TRBJ2-1
CDR3nt: TGTGCCAGCAGTTTAAGCATCGGGCGTAGCGGGAGAAATGAGCAGTTCTTC
CDR3aa: CASSLSIGRSGRNEQFF

v_gene: TRBV7-2
abundance: .
d_gene: .
j_gene: TRBJ2-3
CDR3nt: TGTGCCAGCCGGGGTAGGGACAGCACAGATACGCAGTATTTT
CDR3aa: CASRGRDSTDTQYF

v_gene: TRBV12-3/TRBV12-4
abundance: many
d_gene: TRBD2
j_gene: TRBJ2-1
CDR3nt: TGTGCCAGCAGGGGGGGGGATGAGCAGTTCTTC
CDR3aa: CASRGGDEQFF

v_gene: TRBV10-1
abundance: .
d_gene: .
j_gene: TRBJ2-7
CDR3nt: TGCGCCAGCAGTGAAGGGCTCGGGCAGTACTTC
CDR3aa: CASSEGLGQYF

v_gene: TRBV27
abundance: few
d_gene: .
j_gene: TRBJ1-2
CDR3nt: TGTGCCAGCGGAGGACTGTTTGGTGGCTACACCTTC
CDR3aa: CASGGLFGGYTF

v_gene: TRBV5-6
abundance: many
d_gene: .
j_gene: TRBJ1-1
CDR3nt: TGTGCCAGCAGCCTGGTTCAGACTGAAGCTTTCTTT
CDR3aa: CASSLVQTEAFF

v_gene: TRBV6-2/TRBV6-3
abundance: many
d_gene: TRBD1
j_gene: TRBJ2-5
CDR3nt: TGTGCCAGCAGTTACCCGGGGACAGGGGGCTCCCGTCCCCCTAAGGAGACCCAGTACTTC
CDR3aa: CASSYPGTGGSRPPKETQYF

v_gene: TRBV12-3/TRBV12-4
abundance: once
d_gene: .
j_gene: TRBJ1-1
CDR3nt: TGTGCCAGCAGCTTCCGGGGGTCGAGCACTGAAGCTTTCTTT
CDR3aa: CASSFRGSSTEAFF

v_gene: TRBV29-1
abundance: many
d_gene: TRBD1
j_gene: TRBJ1-4
CDR3nt: TGCAGCGTGGAGACAGGGTCGGGTGAAAAACTGTTTTTT
CDR3aa: CSVETGSGEKLFF

v_gene: TRBV18
abundance: .
d_gene: TRBD1
j_gene: TRBJ1-1
CDR3nt: TGTGCCAGCTCCCTGACAGGGGAGCGGACTGAAGCTTTCTTT
CDR3aa: CASSLTGERTEAFF

v_gene: TRBV29-1
abundance: many
d_gene: .
j_gene: TRBJ1-5
CDR3nt: TGCAGCGTTGAAGGCAGCAATCAGCCCCAGCATTTT
CDR3aa: CSVEGSNQPQHF

v_gene: TRBV18
abundance: few
d_gene: .
j_gene: TRBJ2-1
CDR3nt: TGTGCCAGCTCAAGGGGGTTGAATGAGCAGTTCTTC
CDR3aa: CASSRGLNEQFF

v_gene: TRBV7-7
abundance: .
d_gene: TRBD2
j_gene: TRBJ2-3
CDR3nt: TGTGCCAGCAGCCCAAGAGCGGGGGCCATTTACACAGATACGCAGTATTTT
CDR3aa: CASSPRAGAIYTDTQYF

v_gene: TRBV2
abundance: .
d_gene: .
j_gene: TRBJ1-5
CDR3nt: TGTGCCAGCAGTGGGACAGGCAATCAGCCCCAGCATTTT
CDR3aa: CASSGTGNQPQHF

v_gene: TRBV2
abundance: many
d_gene: .
j_gene: TRBJ2-5
CDR3nt: TGTGCCAGCAGTGCGACGGCTAGCAGCGTCCAAGAGACCCAGTACTTC
CDR3aa: CASSATASSVQETQYF

v_gene: TRBV5-1
abundance: few
d_gene: TRBD1
j_gene: TRBJ2-3
CDR3nt: TGCGCCAGCAGCTTGGCGGGACAGTTGACAGATACGCAGTATTTT
CDR3aa: CASSLAGQLTDTQYF

v_gene: TRBV29-1
abundance: many
d_gene: .
j_gene: TRBJ1-1
CDR3nt: TGCAGCGTTGAATTGCGGGGGCTAGACACTGAAGCTTTCTTT
CDR3aa: CSVELRGLDTEAFF

v_gene: TRBV6-6
abundance: .
d_gene: TRBD2
j_gene: TRBJ2-1
CDR3nt: TGTGCCAGCAGTCCCCTCGGGGGGGGTGGTGAGCAGTTCTTC
CDR3aa: CASSPLGGGGEQFF

v_gene: TRBV4-3
abundance: many
d_gene: .
j_gene: TRBJ2-1
CDR3nt: TGCGCCAGCAGCCAAGATGGAGGATCGGCCGGCCATGAGCAGTTCTTC
CDR3aa: CASSQDGGSAGHEQFF

v_gene: TRBV20-1
abundance: many
d_gene: .
j_gene: TRBJ1-2
CDR3nt: TGCAGTGCTAGCATCGCGGCCAACTATGGCTACACCTTC
CDR3aa: CSASIAANYGYTF

v_gene: TRBV4-1
abundance: few
d_gene: .
j_gene: TRBJ1-2
CDR3nt: TGCGCCAGCAGCCAAGTTGGAGTCTGGGGCTACACCTTC
CDR3aa: CASSQVGVWGYTF

v_gene: TRBV7-9
abundance: few
d_gene: .
j_gene: TRBJ2-7
CDR3nt: TGTGCCAGCAGCTTACGAACCGGGAGTACAGGGGCGTCCCTGGGGAACGAGCAGTACTTC
CDR3aa: CASSLRTGSTGASLGNEQYF

v_gene: TRBV12-3/TRBV12-4
abundance: .
d_gene: TRBD1
j_gene: TRBJ1-2
CDR3nt: TGTGCCAGCAGTTTAACAGGGGGACCACGATATGGCTACACCTTC
CDR3aa: CASSLTGGPRYGYTF

v_gene: TRBV7-9
abundance: .
d_gene: .
j_gene: TRBJ1-3
CDR3nt: TGTGCCAGCAGCTTAGCGGGGGGAAACACCATATATTTT
CDR3aa: CASSLAGGNTIYF

v_gene: TRBV5-1
abundance: few
d_gene: .
j_gene: TRBJ1-2
CDR3nt: TGCGCCAGCAGCCCGGGACATAGGGATTTACTTAACTATGGCTACACCTTC
CDR3aa: CASSPGHRDLLNYGYTF

v_gene: TRBV2
abundance: few
d_gene: .
j_gene: TRBJ1-2
CDR3nt: TGTGCCAGCCGGACGGGAGGTGGTGGCTACACCTTC
CDR3aa: CASRTGGGGYTF